These T cell receptor beta chains were read from a single sample in a study of breast tumors, draining lymph nodes, adjacent tissues. Each CDR3 protein gets one entry after TCRdb re-called the multiplex PCR reads with MiXCR. The table lists over 150,000 distinct CDR3 sequences, approximately 33% of them singletons, with 3.5% to 4.5% in the top ten. The sample was axillary lymph node tissue. Receptors originate from a female donor with breast cancer. Some clones in this sample may be carry-over from other donors' samples. Each CDR3 is given with its conserved first and last residue. Fields, in order: J gene, clone size, V gene, D gene, CDR3 DNA, CDR3 protein. A D gene is named only where the DNA matches it firmly. Some rows mark clone size as missing; the rest say once, few, many or name a class of expanded clone.

TRBJ2-7	NA	TRBV7-2	TRBD2	TGTGCCAGCGGCTCGGGACTAGCGGGGAGGCACTACTTC	CASGSGLAGRHYF
TRBJ1-1	NA	TRBV12-3/TRBV12-4	NA	TGTGCCACCACCTGGGGAAGGGGCGGCACTGAAGCTTTCTTT	CATTWGRGGTEAFF
TRBJ2-1	many	TRBV20-1	NA	TGCAGTGCTAGGAATAGCGTAGGGCAGTTCTTC	CSARNSVGQFF
TRBJ1-5	NA	TRBV2	TRBD1	TGTGCCTGCAAGGACAGGACACTAAATCAGCCCCAGCATTTT	CACKDRTLNQPQHF
TRBJ1-4	NA	TRBV5-4	NA	TGTGCCAGCAGCTTGGCCCAGGGGACTAATGAAAAACTGTTTTTT	CASSLAQGTNEKLFF
TRBJ2-3	NA	TRBV10-3	TRBD2	TGTGCCATCCATCCGGGACTAGCGCACACAGATACGCAGTATTTT	CAIHPGLAHTDTQYF
TRBJ2-3	many	TRBV7-8	TRBD2	TGTGCCAGCAGCTTAGCGCTAGGTATAGCGGGGGTCGGGCAGGATACGCAGTATTTT	CASSLALGIAGVGQDTQYF
TRBJ2-7	many	TRBV25-1	NA	TGTGCCAGCTCAAAGGGGGGGTATAACGAGCAGTACTTC	CASSKGGYNEQYF
TRBJ2-3	NA	TRBV15	NA	TGTGCCACCAGCAGAGATCCCCAGGGAAAGGTCAATGAGCAGTATTTT	CATSRDPQGKVNEQYF
TRBJ2-1	many	TRBV12-3/TRBV12-4	NA	TGTGCCAGCAATCAGATGGCGGGCCCCTACAATGAGCAGTTCTTC	CASNQMAGPYNEQFF
TRBJ1-5	NA	TRBV6-2/TRBV6-3	NA	TGTGCCAGCCGACACGCGATAGCTCATCAGCCCCAGCATTTT	CASRHAIAHQPQHF
TRBJ2-1	many	TRBV5-1	NA	TGCGCCAGCAGCTTGGCGACTGGGGGGACCTACAATGAGCAGTTCTTC	CASSLATGGTYNEQFF
TRBJ1-4	NA	TRBV20-1	TRBD1	TGCAGTGCTAGGACAGGGTCTGCAACTAATGAAAAACTGTTTTTT	CSARTGSATNEKLFF
TRBJ1-2	NA	TRBV20-1	TRBD1	TGCAGTGCTCGCGGACAGGGGAACTATGGCTACACCTTC	CSARGQGNYGYTF
TRBJ2-3	many	TRBV6-5	NA	TGTGCCAGCAGCCAACGGACCAGGGATACGCAGTATTTT	CASSQRTRDTQYF
TRBJ1-4	many	TRBV6-5	NA	TGTGCCAGCAGTAACGAGAGGGTGGGTGAAAAACTGTTTTTT	CASSNERVGEKLFF
TRBJ2-1	many	TRBV29-1	TRBD1	TGCAGCGTAATAGAATGGACAGGGGGCTCCTACAATGAGCAGTTCTTC	CSVIEWTGGSYNEQFF
TRBJ2-3	many	TRBV2	NA	TGTGCCAGCAGTGATTTCAAAGATACGCAGTATTTT	CASSDFKDTQYF
TRBJ2-1	many	TRBV5-5	NA	TGTGCCAGCAGCCCCCTTAGGTACGGGATCACCTACAATGAGCAGTTCTTC	CASSPLRYGITYNEQFF
TRBJ2-5	many	TRBV10-3	TRBD2	TGTGCCATCAGTGTGGGACTAGCGGGGGGCCAAGAGACCCAGTACTTC	CAISVGLAGGQETQYF
TRBJ1-2	few	TRBV2	NA	TGTGCCAGCCGGAGGGATGGCTACACCTTC	CASRRDGYTF
TRBJ2-1	many	TRBV19	NA	TGTGCCAGTAGTTACAATGAGCAGTTCTTC	CASSYNEQFF
TRBJ2-1	NA	TRBV7-9	NA	TGTGCCGGCATACACGGCGACTTCCACAATGAGCAGTTCTTC	CAGIHGDFHNEQFF
TRBJ1-4	many	TRBV16	NA	TGTGCCAGCAGCCAAAGGGTGTCGGGGGAAAAACTGTTTTTT	CASSQRVSGEKLFF
TRBJ1-5	NA	TRBV4-1	NA	TGCGCCAGCAGCCAGCGCCAGGAAGAGACCCAGCATTTT	CASSQRQEETQHF
TRBJ1-5	many	TRBV4-1	TRBD1	TGCGCCAGCAGCCAATGGGGGACAGGGAGCAATCAGCCCCAGCATTTT	CASSQWGTGSNQPQHF
TRBJ1-2	NA	TRBV5-6	NA	TGTGCCGGCAGAAAATTCGCCGCAATTAGAGGTCGTGGTGGCTACACCTTC	CAGRKFAAIRGRGGYTF
TRBJ2-1	many	TRBV4-2	NA	TGTGCCAGCAGCCAAGATCTGGTTAGCGGATCCTACAATGAGCAGTTCTTC	CASSQDLVSGSYNEQFF
TRBJ2-1	NA	TRBV5-4	TRBD2	TGTGCCAGCAGCTGGACCCTGGCTAGCGGGTTCGGTGAGCAGTTCTTC	CASSWTLASGFGEQFF
TRBJ1-2	NA	TRBV20-1	NA	TGCAGGCCGGCCTGGGGTTCGACAAATGGCTACACCTTC	CRPAWGSTNGYTF
TRBJ1-1	NA	TRBV20-1	NA	TGCAGTGCTAGAGATCTTAGGGACGAAGTTCGGAACACTGAAGCTTTCTTT	CSARDLRDEVRNTEAFF
TRBJ1-6	NA	TRBV10-3	NA	TGTGCCATCATTAGAGGGGCGATACAGGGTCGGATCGATAATTCACCCCTCCACTTT	CAIIRGAIQGRIDNSPLHF
TRBJ2-1	many	TRBV9	TRBD2	TGTGCCAGCAGCGTAGGCCTAGCGGCTAGCAATGAGCAGTTCTTC	CASSVGLAASNEQFF
TRBJ1-2	many	TRBV3-1	NA	TGTGCCAGCAGCCAACAGGGACGCGACTATGGCTACACCTTC	CASSQQGRDYGYTF
TRBJ1-2	many	TRBV9	NA	TGTGCCAGCAGCGAGCTAAGGTCGACGAACTATGGCTACACCTTC	CASSELRSTNYGYTF
TRBJ2-7	NA	TRBV27	TRBD2	TGTGCCAGCAGTTTAGAGCGCGGGGGCGAGCAGTACTTC	CASSLERGGEQYF
TRBJ2-7	many	TRBV20-1	TRBD1	TGCAGTGCTAGTGGCGACAGGGATACGGGGGAGCAGTACTTC	CSASGDRDTGEQYF
TRBJ1-2	NA	TRBV29-1	NA	TGCAGCCCAAGACTAGGGGACTCGCGGCCCGGCTACACCTTC	CSPRLGDSRPGYTF
TRBJ2-2	many	TRBV12-3/TRBV12-4	TRBD2	TGTGCCAGCAGTGATTTACTAGCGGGAGGTAACACCGGGGAGCTGTTTTTT	CASSDLLAGGNTGELFF
TRBJ1-2	NA	TRBV18	NA	TGTGCCAGCTCACGGGCTGAAAACCGCTATGGCTACACCTTC	CASSRAENRYGYTF
TRBJ2-7	NA	TRBV5-5	NA	TGTGCCAGCAGCTTGGTGCCGCCCCCCTACGAGCAGTACTTC	CASSLVPPPYEQYF
TRBJ2-3	once	TRBV11-3	TRBD2	TGTGCCAGCAGCCTCCGGACTAGCGGGACCACAGATACGCAGTATTTT	CASSLRTSGTTDTQYF
TRBJ1-1	NA	TRBV11-2	NA	TGTGCCAGCAGCTTAGAAAACAGCGAAGCTTTCTTT	CASSLENSEAFF
TRBJ2-7	few	TRBV29-1	NA	TGCAGCGTTGATGGACAGGAGGGGGACGAGCAGTACTTC	CSVDGQEGDEQYF
TRBJ2-3	many	TRBV7-9	TRBD2	TGTGCCAGCAGCCCCGGAAATAGCGGGGGGACAGATACGCAGTATTTT	CASSPGNSGGTDTQYF
TRBJ2-1	many	TRBV7-6	NA	TGTGCCAGCAGCTTAGAGGAAGGTGTAGGGACCTACAATGAGCAGTTCTTC	CASSLEEGVGTYNEQFF
TRBJ1-2	many	TRBV6-5	NA	TGTGCCAGCAGTCAAACGTGGAGTCAACTCTATGGCTACACCTTC	CASSQTWSQLYGYTF